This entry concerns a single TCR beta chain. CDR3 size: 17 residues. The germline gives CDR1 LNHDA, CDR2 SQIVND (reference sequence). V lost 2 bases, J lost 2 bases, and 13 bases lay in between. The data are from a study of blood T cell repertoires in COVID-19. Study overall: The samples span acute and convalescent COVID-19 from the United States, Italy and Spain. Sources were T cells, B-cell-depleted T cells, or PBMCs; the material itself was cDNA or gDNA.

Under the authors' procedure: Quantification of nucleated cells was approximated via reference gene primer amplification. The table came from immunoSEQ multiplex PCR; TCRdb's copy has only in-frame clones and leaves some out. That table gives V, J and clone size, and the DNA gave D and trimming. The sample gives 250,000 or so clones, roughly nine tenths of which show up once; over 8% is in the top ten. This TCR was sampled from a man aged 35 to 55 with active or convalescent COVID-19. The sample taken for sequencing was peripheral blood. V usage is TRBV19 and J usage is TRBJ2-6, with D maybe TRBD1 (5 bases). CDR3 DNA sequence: TGTGCCAGTAGTATATCGCAGGGTACCCCTGGGGCCAACGTCCTGACTTTC. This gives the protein CASSISQGTPGANVLTF.